These T cell receptor beta chains were read from a single sample in a study of blood T cell repertoires in COVID-19. The data were produced by immunoSEQ multiplex PCR, yet TCRdb's version contains in-frame clones alone and is incomplete. The repertoire holds 200,000 to 250,000 clones, with 88% as singletons. Sequenced sample: peripheral blood. The source of these receptors is a man in his 70s with acute or convalescent COVID-19. Each CDR3 is given with its conserved first and last residue. D genes are given only for firm matches. Clone size is given for some rows only: seen once, a few or many times, or a class if the clone is expanded.

v_gene	d_gene	abundance	j_gene	CDR3nt	CDR3aa
TRBV19	-	-	TRBJ2-1	TGTGCCAGTAGTATAGATTCCGAGGGCCGATTTCAGTTCTTC	CASSIDSEGRFQFF
TRBV4-2	TRBD1	-	TRBJ1-5	TGTGCCAGCAGCCAGGACAGGGGTATCGGTCAGCCCCAGCATTTT	CASSQDRGIGQPQHF
TRBV5-1	TRBD1	-	TRBJ2-5	TGCGCCAGCAGCTGGACAGGGGGCGAAGAGACCCAGTACTTC	CASSWTGGEETQYF
TRBV19	-	-	TRBJ1-5	TGTGCCAGTAGTAACGGGGTCGGGCAGCCCCAGCATTTT	CASSNGVGQPQHF
TRBV7-9	TRBD2	-	TRBJ2-1	TGTGCCAGCAGCTTCGCGGGGGGGTATCTCTACAATGAGCAGTTCTTC	CASSFAGGYLYNEQFF
TRBV10-3	TRBD2	once	TRBJ2-3	TGTGCCATCAGTCTAGGGACTAGCGGGAGCTCAGATACGCAGTATTTT	CAISLGTSGSSDTQYF
TRBV10-1	-	once	TRBJ2-1	TGCGCCACGGAGTCGATGGGTCTGGCCAATGAGCAGTTCTTC	CATESMGLANEQFF
TRBV5-5	TRBD1	-	TRBJ1-2	TGTGCCAGCAGCCTTAGGACAGGGGGCAATGGCTACACCTTC	CASSLRTGGNGYTF
TRBV19	TRBD1	-	TRBJ2-3	TGTGCCAGTAGCTTGGGACAGCCTAGCACAGATACGCAGTATTTT	CASSLGQPSTDTQYF
TRBV24-1	-	-	TRBJ2-6	TGTGCCATCGAAGCCCGTGAGCACTCTGGGGCCAACGTCCTGACTTTC	CAIEAREHSGANVLTF
TRBV27	-	-	TRBJ2-3	TGTGCCAGCAGTTTAATTTCAGGGGGACTCGATACGCAGTATTTT	CASSLISGGLDTQYF
TRBV5-4	-	-	TRBJ2-3	TGTGCCAGCAGCCTCATTTATGGCGGGAGCACAGATACGCAGTATTTT	CASSLIYGGSTDTQYF
TRBV7-3	TRBD1	-	TRBJ2-2	TGTGCCAGCAGCCGGGACAGATACACCGGGGAGCTGTTTTTT	CASSRDRYTGELFF
TRBV27	TRBD1	-	TRBJ2-6	TGTGCCAGCAGTAAGGACAGGATCTCTGGGGCCAACGTCCTGACTTTC	CASSKDRISGANVLTF
TRBV6-1	TRBD2	-	TRBJ2-7	TGTGCCAGCAGTGAAGCGGGGCTAGCGGGAGTCGAGCAGTACTTC	CASSEAGLAGVEQYF
TRBV7-3	-	once	TRBJ2-5	TGTGCCAGCAGCCCCGGGACTCTAGAGACCCAGTACTTC	CASSPGTLETQYF
TRBV9	TRBD1	-	TRBJ1-5	TGTGCCAGCAGCGTAACAGGGGGTGGCAATCAGCCCCAGCATTTT	CASSVTGGGNQPQHF
TRBV9	TRBD1	-	TRBJ1-1	TGTGCCAGCAGCGCCCGGGACAGGGACACTGAAGCTTTCTTT	CASSARDRDTEAFF
TRBV7-9	TRBD1	-	TRBJ1-1	TGTGCCAGCAGCTTAGAAGGACAGGGGAGGAACACTGAAGCTTTCTTT	CASSLEGQGRNTEAFF
TRBV7-8	-	-	TRBJ2-7	TGTGCCAGCAGCCTAGGAGGGGGTCGTCCTCCCTACGAGCAGTACTTC	CASSLGGGRPPYEQYF
TRBV5-5	TRBD2	-	TRBJ2-7	TGTGCCAGCAGCGGAGGGACTAGCGGGAGATGGGCCTTCTACGAGCAGTACTTC	CASSGGTSGRWAFYEQYF
TRBV7-3	-	-	TRBJ1-1	TGTGCCAGCAGCTTAGAAGGAGGGCTGAACACTGAAGCTTTCTTT	CASSLEGGLNTEAFF
TRBV6-6	TRBD1	few	TRBJ1-2	TGTGCCAGCAAGAGGGGGGACAGCGGCTATGGCTACACCTTC	CASKRGDSGYGYTF
TRBV24-1	TRBD1	-	TRBJ2-7	TGTGCCACCAGTGATTCAAACAGGGGGCACGAGCAGTACTTC	CATSDSNRGHEQYF
TRBV28	-	-	TRBJ2-2	TGTGCCATTAATCCAGCAGGTTCTGGCACCGGGGAGCTGTTTTTT	CAINPAGSGTGELFF
TRBV6-2/TRBV6-3	TRBD1	-	TRBJ1-1	TGTGCCAGCAGTGACGACAGGGGAGCTTTCTTT	CASSDDRGAFF
TRBV6-2/TRBV6-3	-	-	TRBJ1-2	TGTGCCAGCAGTAAACCAGACAGCTCCTATGGCTACACCTTC	CASSKPDSSYGYTF
TRBV20-1	-	-	TRBJ2-4	TGCAGTGCTACTGACTGGCTAGCCAAAAACATTCAGTACTTC	CSATDWLAKNIQYF
TRBV6-6	TRBD1	-	TRBJ2-3	TGTGCCAGCAAGGCAGGGGGCGGAGATACGCAGTATTTT	CASKAGGGDTQYF
TRBV29-1	-	-	TRBJ2-5	TGCAGCGTTGATTTTAGCAAGGAGACCCAGTACTTC	CSVDFSKETQYF
TRBV11-3	TRBD1	-	TRBJ1-2	TGTGCCAGCAGCTTCCGGACAGGGGTAGGTAAAAACTATGGCTACACCTTC	CASSFRTGVGKNYGYTF
TRBV9	TRBD2	-	TRBJ2-7	TGTGCCAGCAGCTCAGACCGGACTAGCGGGAGGGTGGAGCAGTACTTC	CASSSDRTSGRVEQYF
TRBV7-7	TRBD2	-	TRBJ2-2	TGTGCTAGCAGCTCAAACAGCGGGAATCCCACCGGGGAGCTGTTTTTT	CASSSNSGNPTGELFF
TRBV5-6	TRBD1	-	TRBJ1-5	TGTGCCAGCAGCTTGGGCGACAGGGCCTTGGACAATCAGCCCCAGCATTTT	CASSLGDRALDNQPQHF
TRBV12-2	-	many	TRBJ1-5	TGTGCACGAACGGACAGGGAGAATCAGCCCCAGCATTTT	CARTDRENQPQHF
TRBV18	TRBD1	-	TRBJ1-5	TGTGCCAGCTCACCCTTTTCGGACAGGGGTGACCAGCCCCAGCATTTT	CASSPFSDRGDQPQHF